The 30 T cell receptor beta chains given below trace back to one sample, sequenced in a study of cytomegalovirus exposure and HLA in healthy donors. This PCR relied on a set of 60 Vbeta primers and 13 Jbeta primers. The repertoire was sequenced with immunoSEQ multiplex PCR; TCRdb's copy has only in-frame clones and lacks some. This table holds hundreds of thousands of clones, 70% to 90% found once. Sequencing used PBMCs. The receptors stem from a woman aged 18-29 years in good health and CMV-seronegative.

The chain uses TRBV5-1 and TRBJ2-5; 8 bases match TRBD2. V shed 0 bases and J 1 base; nucleotides not matched to a gene: 8. CDR3 size: 17 residues. Germline loops: CDR1 SGHRS, CDR2 YFSETQ. In DNA form, the CDR3 reads TGCGCCAGCAGCTTGGGGGGACTAGGAACCCTCCAAGAGACCCAGTACTTC. This encodes CASSLGGLGTLQETQYF.

The sample holds one count of this clone. The chain couples TRBV7-7 to TRBJ2-7, with D hard to call. V was pared by 4 bases and J by 8 bases, with 15 bases between. The CDR3 contains 13 residues. CDR1 SSHAT and CDR2 FNYEAQ come from the germline V gene (reference sequence). DNA of the CDR3: TGTGCCAGCAGCTCGGAGACGGATAGGCAGCAGTACTTC. This sequence encodes CASSSETDRQQYF. The variable domain in full, completed from reference TRBV7-7 and TRBJ2-7, reads GAGVSQSPRYKVTKRGQDVTLRCDPISSHATLYWYQQALGQGPEFLTYFNYEAQPDKSGLPSDRFSAERPEGSISTLTIQRTEQRDSAMYRCASSSETDRQQYFGPGTRLTVT.

CDR3 bases: TGCAGCGTAGAACAGGGGGAAGGTCAGCCCCAGCATTTT. Its translation is CSVEQGEGQPQHF. The chain carries TRBV29-1 and TRBJ1-5, with 8 positions matching TRBD1. Germline V gene lookup returns CDR1 SQVTM and CDR2 ANQGSEA. This CDR3 region has 13 residues. The V gene end was trimmed by 6 bases and the J gene end by 6 bases; junction bases not matched to a gene: 7.

The table lists this clone with a few counts. The rearrangement uses TRBV7-9 and TRBJ2-5, with D possibly being TRBD2 (6 bases). Looked up from germline, CDR1 is SEHNR and CDR2 is FQNEAQ (reference sequence). The length of the CDR3 is 16 residues. Trimming left V 2 bases short and J 0 bases short, with 13 bases between. The CDR3 DNA reads TGTGCCAGCAGCTTACCGACTAGTCTGTACCAAGAGACCCAGTACTTC. Its translation: CASSLPTSLYQETQYF. Using reference TRBV7-9 and TRBJ2-5 for the parts outside the CDR3, the full variable domain is DTGVSQNPRHKITKRGQNVTFRCDPISEHNRLYWYRQTLGQGPEFLTYFQNEAQLEKSRLLSDRFSAERPKGSFSTLEIQRTEQGDSAMYLCASSLPTSLYQETQYFGPGTRLLVL.

The chain is built from TRBV2 and TRBJ2-7, with 7 bases lining up with TRBD1. The CDR3 length is 15 residues. CDR1 is SNHLY and CDR2 is FYNNEI in the germline V gene. Trimming took 6 bases from V and 2 from J; bases not matched to a gene: 10. The CDR3 nucleotides are TGTGCCAGCAGCGCCGACCGACAGGGACCCTACGAGCAGTACTTC. Translating gives CASSADRQGPYEQYF.

This clone was observed once. This rearrangement joins TRBV10-3 to TRBJ1-3; the match to TRBD1 covers 8 bases. This CDR3 contains 14 residues. J lost 4 bases, V lost 2 bases, and 1 base had no gene match. The V gene's germline CDR1 is ENHRY and CDR2 SYGVKD. The CDR3 DNA reads TGTGCCATCAGTGAGACAGGGGGAGGAAACACCATATATTTT. Its translation is CAISETGGGNTIYF.

The rearrangement uses TRBV5-4 and TRBJ2-5, with 7 bases identical to TRBD1. Germline loops: CDR1 SGHNT, CDR2 YYREEE (reference sequence). Trimming cost V 6 bases and J 3 bases; bases outside gene matches: 5. The CDR3 runs 13 residues. The CDR3 spells CASKQGSEETQYF. CDR3 coding DNA: TGTGCCAGCAAACAGGGGAGTGAAGAGACCCAGTACTTC.

This chain uses TRBV6-5 with TRBJ1-1; D might be TRBD1 (6 bases). The CDR3 contains 14 residues. The V and J ends lost 6 bases and 3 bases respectively, with 14 bases between them. The germline CDR1 and CDR2 sequences are MNHEY and SVGAGI. The CDR3 loop is CASRQDRPYTEAFF. The CDR3 nucleotides read TGTGCCAGCAGACAAGACAGGCCGTACACTGAAGCTTTCTTT.

V is TRBV5-4 and J is TRBJ2-7; D may be TRBD2 (6 bases). The germline CDR1 and CDR2 sequences are SGHNT and YYREEE (reference sequence). Trimming took off 0 bases at V and 2 bases at J, with 15 bases between the two ends. This CDR3 is built from 16 residues. CDR3 sequence: CASSLGGLTSTYEQYF. The CDR3 region has the DNA TGTGCCAGCAGCTTGGGGGGCCTCACTAGCACCTACGAGCAGTACTTC. Together with reference TRBV5-4 and TRBJ2-7, the CDR3 gives the full variable domain: ETGVTQSPTHLIKTRGQQVTLRCSSQSGHNTVSWYQQALGQGPQFIFQYYREEENGRGNFPPRFSGLQFPNYSSELNVNALELDDSALYLCASSLGGLTSTYEQYFGPGTRLTVT.

V is TRBV6-1 and J is TRBJ2-5, with TRBD2 matching 7 bases. The assigned J gene may be wrong: the sequence end matches TRBJ2-7 better. The CDR3 is 15 amino acids. Looked up from germline, CDR1 is MNHNS and CDR2 is SASEGT. The DNA of the CDR3 is TGTGCCAGCACCCCGTGGGGGGGAGAGAGCTACGAGCAGTACTTC. Its translation is CASTPWGGESYEQYF.

The gene calls are TRBV19 and TRBJ2-3, with 8 nucleotides matching TRBD2. CDR1 is LNHDA and CDR2 is SQIVND in the germline V gene (reference sequence). The V and J ends lost 1 base and 4 bases, in that order; junction bases with no gene match: 4. The length of the CDR3 is 15 residues. CDR3 region: CASSIAGGPSDTQYF. The CDR3 nucleotides are TGTGCCAGTAGTATAGCGGGGGGGCCGTCAGATACGCAGTATTTT.

The chain is built from TRBV6-5 and TRBJ2-7; TRBD1 matches at 7 bases. The V gene end was trimmed by 7 bases and the J gene end by 3 bases; junction bases not matched to a gene: 9. The CDR3 is 14 amino acids. The germline V gene has CDR1 MNHEY and CDR2 SVGAGI. Here the CDR3 reads CASKKTRGSYEQYF. The DNA for the CDR3 is TGTGCCAGCAAGAAGACCAGGGGGAGCTACGAGCAGTACTTC.

The rearrangement links TRBV2 to TRBJ2-1; D is ambiguous. The V gene's germline CDR1 is SNHLY and CDR2 FYNNEI. There are 13 residues in the CDR3. With 7 bases removed from V and 7 bases from J, the gap between germline ends came to 14 bases. CDR3 bases: TGTGCCAGCAACAGTGCCAGGCAGAATGAGCAGTTCTTC. Translation gives CASNSARQNEQFF.

This chain uses TRBV4-1 with TRBJ2-2; D gene ambiguous. Germline V CDR1 and CDR2: MGHRA, YSYEKL. Deletions cut 1 base from V and 6 bases from J, with 9 bases between. The CDR3 extends over 14 amino acids. CDR3 sequence: CASSQVPLAGELFF. The CDR3 DNA reads as TGCGCCAGCAGCCAAGTCCCCCTCGCCGGGGAGCTGTTTTTT.

The table lists this clone with a count of one. The V call is TRBV9, the J call TRBJ2-3; 8 bases align to TRBD2. The CDR3 extends over 15 amino acids. Germline CDR1 reads SGDLS; CDR2 reads YYNGEE. V lost 0 bases, J lost 4 bases, and 4 bases stayed unmatched. The CDR3 spells CASSVAAGEADTQYF. The CDR3 DNA sequence: TGTGCCAGCAGCGTAGCAGCGGGGGAAGCAGATACGCAGTATTTT.

This chain joins TRBV27 and TRBJ2-1, with 9 bases fitting TRBD1. The CDR3 consists of 15 residues. J lost 6 bases, V lost 2 bases, and 5 bases had no gene match. CDR1 and CDR2 from the germline V gene are MNHEY and SMNVEV (reference sequence). This CDR3 is CASSLVGQGLNEQFF. In DNA, the CDR3 is TGTGCCAGCAGTTTAGTGGGACAGGGCCTCAATGAGCAGTTCTTC.

This sequence joins TRBV6-5 and TRBJ1-1; no clear D. Germline V gives CDR1 MNHEY, CDR2 SVGAGI. CDR3 length: 11 amino acids. With 3 bases removed from V and 10 bases from J, the gap between germline ends came to 9 bases. As DNA, the CDR3 is TGTGCCAGCAGTTATAATCGGGTAGCTTTCTTT. It encodes CASSYNRVAFF.

The J gene is TRBJ1-1, the V gene TRBV27, with a tentative D call TRBD1 (5 bases). The CDR3 sequence is 15 residues long. V was trimmed by 1 base and J by 6 bases, leaving 15 bases between them. Germline CDR1 is MNHEY and CDR2 is SMNVEV (reference sequence). CDR3 region: CASSLFSGLSAEAFF. The CDR3 DNA is TGTGCCAGCAGTTTATTTTCAGGGTTGAGCGCTGAAGCTTTCTTT.

V gene TRBV9 combines with J gene TRBJ1-1; 7 nucleotides match TRBD1. The CDR3 loop spans 12 amino acids. Per germline, CDR1 SGDLS and CDR2 YYNGEE. V shed 3 bases, J shed 7 bases, and the junction held 3 bases outside the gene matches. The CDR3 protein is CASSDRDSEAFF. DNA for the CDR3: TGTGCCAGCAGCGACCGGGACAGTGAAGCTTTCTTT.

The genes are TRBV6-5 and TRBJ2-7, with D perhaps TRBD1 (6 bases). Trimming shortened V by 10 bases and J by 6 bases, and 19 bases separated the two germline ends. The CDR3 has 13 residues. Germline CDR1 reads MNHEY; CDR2 reads SVGAGI. For the CDR3, the DNA is TGTGCCACCAAGACAGGATCTATTGGCGAGCAGTACTTC. Its protein is CATKTGSIGEQYF.

J is TRBJ1-1 and V is TRBV10-3, with D perhaps matching TRBD1 (5 bases). Germline CDR1 is ENHRY and CDR2 is SYGVKD. Trimming took 0 bases from V and 1 from J, leaving 18 bases between them. The CDR3 contains 18 residues. CDR3 residues: CAISESIIRQGSNTEAFF. In DNA, the CDR3 is TGTGCCATCAGTGAGTCGATCATACGCCAGGGATCGAACACTGAAGCTTTCTTT.

This sequence joins TRBV7-3 and TRBJ2-6; perhaps TRBD1 as D (6 bases). Germline CDR1 SGHTA, CDR2 FQGTGA. This CDR3 is built from 17 residues. The V end lost 7 bases, the J end lost 1 base, and 17 bases lay between the germline ends. The CDR3 DNA sequence: TGTGCCAGCACTTCCGGCCCCAGGGGATCTGGGGCCAACGTCCTGACTTTC. Protein sequence: CASTSGPRGSGANVLTF. The variable domain in full, completed from reference TRBV7-3 and TRBJ2-6, reads GAGVSQTPSNKVTEKGKYVELRCDPISGHTALYWYRQSLGQGPEFLIYFQGTGAADDSGLPNDRFFAVRPEGSVSTLKIQRTERGDSAVYLCASTSGPRGSGANVLTFGAGSRLTVL.

The chain couples TRBV10-2 to TRBJ1-1, with a tentative D call TRBD1 (5 bases). Germline CDR1 is WSHSY and CDR2 is SAAADI. CDR3 length: 15 amino acids. The V and J ends lost 8 bases and 6 bases respectively, with 22 bases between them. CDR3: CASVGGRDRGSEAFF. In DNA, the CDR3 is TGCGCCAGCGTGGGGGGTCGAGACCGTGGGTCTGAAGCTTTCTTT.

The chain uses TRBV29-1 and TRBJ2-7, with 11 bases identical to TRBD1. The CDR3 covers 13 residues. CDR1 is SQVTM and CDR2 is ANQGSEA in the germline V gene. Trimming at V came to 6 bases and at J to 5 bases, leaving 6 bases not matched to a gene. CDR3 sequence (DNA): TGCAGCGTGCCCTGGACAGGGGGCAACGAGCAGTACTTC. It yields the protein CSVPWTGGNEQYF.

CDR3 protein: CATSGGHREKLFF. CDR3 DNA sequence: TGTGCCACCTCGGGAGGACACCGGGAAAAACTGTTTTTT. The chain carries TRBV27 and TRBJ1-4, with D perhaps TRBD1 (5 bases). Per germline, CDR1 MNHEY and CDR2 SMNVEV (reference sequence). Trimming took 10 bases from V and 8 from J, leaving 17 bases between them. CDR3 length equals 13 residues. Looking up the rest from reference TRBV27 and TRBJ1-4 gives the full variable domain: EAQVTQNPRYLITVTGKKLTVTCSQNMNHEYMSWYRQDPGLGLRQIYYSMNVEVTDKGDVPEGYKVSRKEKRNFPLILESPSPNQTSLYFCATSGGHREKLFFGSGTQLSVL.

This rearrangement joins TRBV21-1 to TRBJ1-2; TRBD1 is the table's D call, not checked against the DNA. TRBV21-1 is recorded as a pseudogene. The CDR3 totals 16 residues. CDR3 coding DNA: TGTGCCAGCAGCAAAGATCGACAGACGCTAAACTATGGCTACACCTTC. It translates to CASSKDRQTLNYGYTF.

The gene calls are TRBV2 and TRBJ1-2; maybe TRBD1 (6 bases). V dropped 5 bases and J dropped 8 bases, with 12 bases sitting between them. The CDR3 spans 12 residues. Germline V CDR1 and CDR2: SNHLY, FYNNEI. The CDR3 DNA is TGTGCCAGCAGTACAGGGACGAGAGGCTACACCTTC. Amino acids: CASSTGTRGYTF.

Regarding this clone: At the DNA level, this CDR3 is encoded by other sequences in the same sample as well. The genes are TRBV5-1 and TRBJ1-4; D may be TRBD1 (5 bases). The germline V gene encodes CDR1 SGHRS and CDR2 YFSETQ. The CDR3 consists of 14 residues. V lost 0 bases, J lost 5 bases, and 8 bases lay in between. The CDR3 sequence is CASSLAGFNEKLFF. The CDR3 coding sequence is TGCGCCAGCAGCTTGGCAGGGTTCAATGAAAAACTGTTTTTT.

This chain joins TRBV4-1 and TRBJ1-4; D is unresolved. V was pared by 6 bases and J by 5 bases, with 16 bases between. Germline CDR1 MGHRA, CDR2 YSYEKL. There are 15 residues in the CDR3. CDR3 protein: CASSPHWLENEKLFF. CDR3 DNA sequence: TGCGCCAGCAGTCCTCATTGGCTCGAAAATGAAAAACTGTTTTTT.

This clone was detected only a few times. This chain uses TRBV4-1 with TRBJ1-4; possible D gene TRBD1, 5 bases. The germline V gene encodes CDR1 MGHRA and CDR2 YSYEKL. V dropped 4 bases and J dropped 1 base, with 13 bases sitting between them. The CDR3 contains 16 residues. The CDR3: CASSRTSGGTNEKLFF. The CDR3 nucleotides read TGCGCCAGCAGCCGAACCTCGGGGGGAACTAATGAAAAACTGTTTTTT.